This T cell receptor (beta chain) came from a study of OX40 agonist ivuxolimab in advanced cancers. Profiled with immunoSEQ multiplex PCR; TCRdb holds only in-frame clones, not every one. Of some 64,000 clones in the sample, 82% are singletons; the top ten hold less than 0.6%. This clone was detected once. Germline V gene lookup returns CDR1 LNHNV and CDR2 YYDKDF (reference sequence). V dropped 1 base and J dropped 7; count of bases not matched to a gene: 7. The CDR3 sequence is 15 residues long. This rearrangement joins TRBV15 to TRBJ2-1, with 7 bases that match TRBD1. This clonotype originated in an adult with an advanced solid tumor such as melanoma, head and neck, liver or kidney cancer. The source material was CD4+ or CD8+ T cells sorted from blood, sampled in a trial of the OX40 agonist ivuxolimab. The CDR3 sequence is CATSRATGEGNEQFF. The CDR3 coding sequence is TGTGCCACCAGCAGAGCTACAGGGGAAGGGAATGAGCAGTTCTTC.